A selection of T cell receptor beta chains follows, all from one sample in a study of blood T cell repertoires in COVID-19. TCRdb's copy holds only in-frame clones and misses some; the assay was immunoSEQ multiplex PCR. The sample holds a few hundred thousand clones; about nine tenths are singletons and the top ten take 1.5% to 2%. Sequenced material: PBMCs or T cells enriched from blood (not recorded which). All receptors come from a woman aged 60-75 years who had recovered from COVID-19. Each CDR3 is given with its conserved first and last residue. D genes are given only for firm matches. Clone size is shown for a subset of rows, as once, few, many or a class of expanded clone.

CDR3 DNA	CDR3 protein	D gene	J gene	clone size	V gene
TGTGCCAGCAGGTTGGACAAGGGGGAAAAACTGTTTTTT	CASRLDKGEKLFF	-	TRBJ1-4	-	TRBV2
TGTGCCAGCAGCTTAGTGGGACAAGGCAATCAGCCCCAGCATTTT	CASSLVGQGNQPQHF	-	TRBJ1-5	-	TRBV7-2
TGTGCCAGCAGCCCGGGACAGACCCACTTTTCTGGGGCCAACGTCCTGACTTTC	CASSPGQTHFSGANVLTF	TRBD1	TRBJ2-6	-	TRBV13
TGTGCCAGCAGCGTAGAAGGAACGGGATCCACAGATACGCAGTATTTT	CASSVEGTGSTDTQYF	-	TRBJ2-3	-	TRBV9
TGTGCCAGCCGAGCGGGAGGATACGAGCAGTACTTC	CASRAGGYEQYF	TRBD2	TRBJ2-7	-	TRBV25-1
TGTGCCAGCAGCCAAGACAGGGCTCAGCCCCAGCATTTT	CASSQDRAQPQHF	TRBD1	TRBJ1-5	-	TRBV5-4
TGCGCCAGCAGCCAAACCCCCGAGGCTAGCACAGATACGCAGTATTTT	CASSQTPEASTDTQYF	-	TRBJ2-3	-	TRBV5-1
TGCGCCAGCGGTCAACTAGCCGCCAGCTCCTACGAGCAGTACTTC	CASGQLAASSYEQYF	-	TRBJ2-7	-	TRBV4-1
TGTGCCAGCAGCTTGGGTCTTTGGGACAGGGCGGGGGAGCAGTACTTC	CASSLGLWDRAGEQYF	TRBD1	TRBJ2-7	-	TRBV5-6
TGTGCCAGCAGTGCCCCGGGACAGGGGGCGCCGGTGCAGTACTTC	CASSAPGQGAPVQYF	TRBD1	TRBJ2-7	-	TRBV28
TGCGCCAGCAGTGAGTCCAGAAAGGGGTCCACAGATACGCAGTATTTT	CASSESRKGSTDTQYF	-	TRBJ2-3	-	TRBV10-1
TGTGCCAGCAGCTTAGATATACAGGGGGTCAACAATGAGCAGTTCTTC	CASSLDIQGVNNEQFF	TRBD1	TRBJ2-1	-	TRBV11-3
TGTGCCAGTTCCGCAGGGGGCGAGCCCCAGCATTTT	CASSAGGEPQHF	TRBD1	TRBJ1-5	-	TRBV28
TGCGCCAGCAGCTTACAGCGGGGGGACGACCAGTACTTC	CASSLQRGDDQYF	TRBD2	TRBJ2-7	once	TRBV5-1
TGTGCCAGCAGTTTCCCGAGCTCCTATAATTCACCCCTCCACTTT	CASSFPSSYNSPLHF	-	TRBJ1-6	-	TRBV28
TGTGCCGGACGGGGGGGGGTCTCCTCCTACGAGCAGTACTTC	CAGRGGVSSYEQYF	TRBD2	TRBJ2-7	-	TRBV6-5
TGTGCCAGCAGCTTAGCGCCCAGAGGGGGTTATGGCTACACCTTC	CASSLAPRGGYGYTF	-	TRBJ1-2	many	TRBV7-8
TGTGCCAGCAGCTTAGGCCAGGACTATGGCTACACCTTC	CASSLGQDYGYTF	-	TRBJ1-2	-	TRBV7-9
TGCGCCAGCAGCTCTTTTCGGGGACAGGAAGAGACCCAGTACTTC	CASSSFRGQEETQYF	TRBD1	TRBJ2-5	-	TRBV5-1
TGTGCCAGCAGTTTAAGGGGAAATGAGCAGTTCTTC	CASSLRGNEQFF	-	TRBJ2-1	few	TRBV12-3/TRBV12-4
TGTGCCTGGTCGGACAGGGGGCGATATGGCTACACCTTC	CAWSDRGRYGYTF	TRBD1	TRBJ1-2	-	TRBV30
TGTGCCAGCAGCCAAGGACAGACTAATGAAAAACTGTTTTTT	CASSQGQTNEKLFF	-	TRBJ1-4	-	TRBV4-2
TGTGCCAGCAGCTTAGAGAGGGCGCTTTTAGATGAGCAGTTCTTC	CASSLERALLDEQFF	-	TRBJ2-1	few	TRBV7-2
TGTGCCAGCAGTTCTCAGGGTAGGGAGCAGTACTTC	CASSSQGREQYF	-	TRBJ2-7	-	TRBV27
TGTGCCAGCAGCCAAGAACACACCCCCTCTGGAAACACCATATATTTT	CASSQEHTPSGNTIYF	-	TRBJ1-3	-	TRBV4-2
TGTGCCAGCAGCTACCCCCTAGCGGGAGTAACAGATACGCAGTATTTT	CASSYPLAGVTDTQYF	TRBD2	TRBJ2-3	-	TRBV7-3
TGCGCCAGCAGCCTCCAGGGGAGGGAAGAGACCCAGTACTTC	CASSLQGREETQYF	-	TRBJ2-5	-	TRBV5-1
TGTGCCAGTAGGGAGCAGGGCGACAATGAGCAGTTCTTC	CASREQGDNEQFF	-	TRBJ2-1	-	TRBV19
TGCGCCAGCACCGTTTCTAGCGGGGGAGGGGAGACCCAGTACTTC	CASTVSSGGGETQYF	TRBD2	TRBJ2-5	-	TRBV5-1
TGCAGCGTGCGGGGCACCAACACTGAAGCTTTCTTT	CSVRGTNTEAFF	-	TRBJ1-1	-	TRBV29-1
TGTGCCAGCAGATGGACGGGAGGCTACACCTTC	CASRWTGGYTF	-	TRBJ1-2	-	TRBV27
TGTGCCGCATCAGGGGCAGGGAACTATGGCTACACCTTC	CAASGAGNYGYTF	-	TRBJ1-2	-	TRBV10-3
TGCGCCAGCAGTGATACCCTCCGGACAGGTTACGAGCAGTACTTC	CASSDTLRTGYEQYF	TRBD1	TRBJ2-7	-	TRBV10-1
TGTGCCAGCAGTTCAGCAGGGTATAAGTACGAGCAGTACTTC	CASSSAGYKYEQYF	-	TRBJ2-7	-	TRBV28
TGTGCCAGCAGCGGGGGGCCGGGTCAGCCCCAGCATTTT	CASSGGPGQPQHF	-	TRBJ1-5	-	TRBV28
TGTGCCAGCAGCCAAAAACACAGGGTTTACAATGAGCAGTTCTTC	CASSQKHRVYNEQFF	-	TRBJ2-1	-	TRBV11-3
TGTGCCACAAACAGGGGGCGCGACACTGAAGCTTTCTTT	CATNRGRDTEAFF	TRBD1	TRBJ1-1	few	TRBV28
TGTGCCAGCAGCCAAGTACAGGGGGGGACTGAAGCTTTCTTT	CASSQVQGGTEAFF	TRBD1	TRBJ1-1	-	TRBV3-1/TRBV3-2
TGCGCCAGCAGCCAAGACAGGGGGAACGGTCAGCCCCAGCATTTT	CASSQDRGNGQPQHF	TRBD1	TRBJ1-5	-	TRBV4-1
TGTGCCAGCAGAGTTGAGATCTATGGCTACACCTTC	CASRVEIYGYTF	-	TRBJ1-2	-	TRBV28
TGTGCCAGCGGGACACAGAATGAAAAACTGTTTTTT	CASGTQNEKLFF	-	TRBJ1-4	-	TRBV28
TGTGCCAGCAGCTTGCCAGACGGTCGGGGCACAGATACGCAGTATTTT	CASSLPDGRGTDTQYF	-	TRBJ2-3	once	TRBV5-4
TGTGCCAGCAGACCGGGACAGTATAATGAAAAACTGTTTTTT	CASRPGQYNEKLFF	TRBD1	TRBJ1-4	-	TRBV2
TGTGCCAGCAGTAATGGACAGGGGGCGGGCGGGGAGACCCAGTACTTC	CASSNGQGAGGETQYF	TRBD1	TRBJ2-5	-	TRBV6-4
TGTCCCCACGGGGGAGGGAGCTCCTATAATTCACCCCTCCACTTT	CPHGGGSSYNSPLHF	-	TRBJ1-6	-	TRBV19